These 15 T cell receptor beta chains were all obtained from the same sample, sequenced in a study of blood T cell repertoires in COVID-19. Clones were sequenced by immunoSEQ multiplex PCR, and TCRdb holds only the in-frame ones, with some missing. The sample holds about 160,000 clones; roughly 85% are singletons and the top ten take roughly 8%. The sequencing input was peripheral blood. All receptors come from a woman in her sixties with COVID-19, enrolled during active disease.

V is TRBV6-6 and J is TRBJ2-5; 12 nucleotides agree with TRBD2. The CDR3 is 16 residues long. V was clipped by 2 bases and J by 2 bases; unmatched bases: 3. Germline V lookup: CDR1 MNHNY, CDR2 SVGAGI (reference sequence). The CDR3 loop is CASSYTGTSGQETQYF. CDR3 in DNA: TGTGCCAGCAGTTACACCGGGACTAGCGGGCAAGAGACCCAGTACTTC.

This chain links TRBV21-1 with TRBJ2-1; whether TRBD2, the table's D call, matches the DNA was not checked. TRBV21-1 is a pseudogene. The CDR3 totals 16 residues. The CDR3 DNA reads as TGTGCCAGCAGCAGACGACTAGCGGGAGCGCAGAATGAGCAGTTCTTC. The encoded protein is CASSRRLAGAQNEQFF.

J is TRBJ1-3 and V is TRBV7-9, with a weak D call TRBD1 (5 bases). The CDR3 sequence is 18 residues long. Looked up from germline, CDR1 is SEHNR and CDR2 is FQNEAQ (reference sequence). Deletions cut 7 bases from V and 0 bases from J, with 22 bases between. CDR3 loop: CASMRSGTAGISGNTIYF. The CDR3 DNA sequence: TGTGCCAGCATGCGAAGCGGGACCGCCGGCATCTCTGGAAACACCATATATTTT.

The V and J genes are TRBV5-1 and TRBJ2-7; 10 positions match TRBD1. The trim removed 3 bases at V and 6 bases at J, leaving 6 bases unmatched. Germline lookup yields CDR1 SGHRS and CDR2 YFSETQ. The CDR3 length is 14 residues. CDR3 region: CASSSSGTGVEQYF. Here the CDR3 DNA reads TGCGCCAGCAGCTCCTCCGGGACAGGGGTCGAGCAGTACTTC.

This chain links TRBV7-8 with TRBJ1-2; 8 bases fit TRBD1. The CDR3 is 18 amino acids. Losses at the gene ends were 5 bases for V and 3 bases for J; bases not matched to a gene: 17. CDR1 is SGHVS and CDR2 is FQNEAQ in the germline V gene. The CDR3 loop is CASSPRGVLPGQDYGYTF. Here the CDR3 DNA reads TGTGCCAGCAGCCCTAGGGGGGTGTTACCGGGACAGGACTATGGCTACACCTTC.

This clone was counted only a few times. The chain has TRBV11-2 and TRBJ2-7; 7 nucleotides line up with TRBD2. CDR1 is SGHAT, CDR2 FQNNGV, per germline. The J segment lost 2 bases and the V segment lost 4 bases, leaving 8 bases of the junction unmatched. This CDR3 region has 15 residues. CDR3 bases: TGTGCCAGCAGCTCCGAGTTGGGGGGGGCCTACGAGCAGTACGTC. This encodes CASSSELGGAYEQYV.

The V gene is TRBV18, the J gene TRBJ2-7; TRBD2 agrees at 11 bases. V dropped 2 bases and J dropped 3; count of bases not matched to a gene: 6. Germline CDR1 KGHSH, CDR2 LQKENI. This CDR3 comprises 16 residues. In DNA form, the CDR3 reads TGTGCCAGCTCACCAACTAGCGGGAGTAGAGTCTACGAGCAGTACTTC. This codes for CASSPTSGSRVYEQYF.

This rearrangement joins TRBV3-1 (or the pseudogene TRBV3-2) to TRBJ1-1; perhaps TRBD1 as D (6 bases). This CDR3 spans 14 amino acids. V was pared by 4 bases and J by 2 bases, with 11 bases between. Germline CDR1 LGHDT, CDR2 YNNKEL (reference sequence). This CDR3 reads CASSLKDSNTEAFF. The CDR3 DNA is TGTGCCAGCAGCCTTAAGGACAGTAACACTGAAGCTTTCTTT.

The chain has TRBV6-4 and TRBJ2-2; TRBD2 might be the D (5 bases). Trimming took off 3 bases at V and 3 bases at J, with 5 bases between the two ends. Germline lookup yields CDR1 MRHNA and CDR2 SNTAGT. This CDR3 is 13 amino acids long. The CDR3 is CASSERDTGELFF. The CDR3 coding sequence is TGTGCCAGCAGTGAGAGGGACACCGGGGAGCTGTTTTTT.

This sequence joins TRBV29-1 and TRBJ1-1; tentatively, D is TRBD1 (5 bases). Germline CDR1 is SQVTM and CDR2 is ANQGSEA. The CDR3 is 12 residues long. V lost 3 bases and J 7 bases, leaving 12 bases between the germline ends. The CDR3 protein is CSVEGRLFEAFF. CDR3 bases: TGCAGCGTTGAGGGGCGGTTGTTTGAAGCTTTCTTT.

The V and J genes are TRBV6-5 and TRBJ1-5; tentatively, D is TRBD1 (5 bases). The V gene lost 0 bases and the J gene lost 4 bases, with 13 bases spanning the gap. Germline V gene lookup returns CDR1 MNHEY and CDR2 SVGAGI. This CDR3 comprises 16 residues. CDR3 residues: CASSYSSQGANQPQHF. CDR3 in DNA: TGTGCCAGCAGTTACTCGTCGCAGGGTGCGAATCAGCCCCAGCATTTT.

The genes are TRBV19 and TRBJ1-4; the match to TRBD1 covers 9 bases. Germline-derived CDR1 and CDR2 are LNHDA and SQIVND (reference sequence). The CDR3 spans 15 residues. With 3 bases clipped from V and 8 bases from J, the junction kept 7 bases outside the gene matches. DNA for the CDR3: TGTGCCAGTAGTATCCCCGGGACAGGGTCAGAAAAACTGTTTTTT. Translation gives CASSIPGTGSEKLFF.

Here the CDR3 reads CASSADRGRVGELFF. In DNA, the CDR3 is TGTGCCAGCAGCGCTGACAGGGGGAGGGTCGGGGAGCTGTTTTTT. The chain is built from TRBV9 and TRBJ2-2, with 9 bases lining up with TRBD1. The length of the CDR3 is 15 residues. The ends lost 3 bases at V and 7 bases at J; junction bases unmatched: 7. Germline CDR1 and CDR2: SGDLS and YYNGEE.

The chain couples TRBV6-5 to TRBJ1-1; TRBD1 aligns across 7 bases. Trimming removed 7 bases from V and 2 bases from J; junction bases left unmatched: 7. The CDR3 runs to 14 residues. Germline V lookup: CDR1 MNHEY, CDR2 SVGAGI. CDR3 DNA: TGTGCCAGCACTCCCGGGACAGCAAACACTGAAGCTTTCTTT. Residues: CASTPGTANTEAFF.

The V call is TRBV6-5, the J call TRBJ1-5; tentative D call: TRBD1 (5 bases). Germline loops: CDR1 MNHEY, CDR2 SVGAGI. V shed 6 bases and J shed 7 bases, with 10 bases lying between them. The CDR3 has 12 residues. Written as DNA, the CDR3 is TGTGCCAGCAGGGAGGGGTACCAGCCCCAGCATTTT. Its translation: CASREGYQPQHF.